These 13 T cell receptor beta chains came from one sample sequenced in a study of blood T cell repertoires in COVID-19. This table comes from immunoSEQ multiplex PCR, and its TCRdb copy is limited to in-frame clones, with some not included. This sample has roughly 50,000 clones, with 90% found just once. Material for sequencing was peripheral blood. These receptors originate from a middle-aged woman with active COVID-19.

The CDR3 reads CASSPGMYGNTIYF. CDR3 coding DNA: TGTGCCAGCAGCCCTGGCATGTATGGAAACACCATATATTTT. The chain is built from TRBV11-3 and TRBJ1-3; no clear D gene. Germline V gene lookup returns CDR1 SGHNT and CDR2 YENEEA. This CDR3 comprises 14 residues. V gave up 5 bases and J gave up 3 bases, with 11 bases separating them.

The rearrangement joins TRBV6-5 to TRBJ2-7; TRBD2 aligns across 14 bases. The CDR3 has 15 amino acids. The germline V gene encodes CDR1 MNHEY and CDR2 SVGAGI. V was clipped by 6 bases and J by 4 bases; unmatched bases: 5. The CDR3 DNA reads TGTGCCAGCAGGTCGACTAGCGGGGGGGCTTACGAGCAGTACTTC. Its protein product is CASRSTSGGAYEQYF.

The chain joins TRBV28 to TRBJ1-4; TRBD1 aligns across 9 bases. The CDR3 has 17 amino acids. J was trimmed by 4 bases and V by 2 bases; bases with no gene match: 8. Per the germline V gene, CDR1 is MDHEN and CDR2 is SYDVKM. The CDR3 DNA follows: TGTGCCAGCAGTTTACCCCAGAACAGGGGGCGTAATGAAAAACTGTTTTTT. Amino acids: CASSLPQNRGRNEKLFF.

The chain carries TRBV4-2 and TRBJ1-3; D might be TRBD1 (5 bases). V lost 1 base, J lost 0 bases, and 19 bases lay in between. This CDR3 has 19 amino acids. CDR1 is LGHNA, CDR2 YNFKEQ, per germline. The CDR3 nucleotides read TGTGCCAGCAGCCAAGTTGGGGGGTTGGACCTAAGCTCTGGAAACACCATATATTTT. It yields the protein CASSQVGGLDLSSGNTIYF.

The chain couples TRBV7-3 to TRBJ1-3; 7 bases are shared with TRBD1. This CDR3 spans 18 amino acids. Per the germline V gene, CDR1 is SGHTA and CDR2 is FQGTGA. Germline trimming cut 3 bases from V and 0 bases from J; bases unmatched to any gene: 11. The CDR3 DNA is TGTGCCAGCAGCTTCCCGGGACAGCCTTACCGCTCTGGAAACACCATATATTTT. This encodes CASSFPGQPYRSGNTIYF.

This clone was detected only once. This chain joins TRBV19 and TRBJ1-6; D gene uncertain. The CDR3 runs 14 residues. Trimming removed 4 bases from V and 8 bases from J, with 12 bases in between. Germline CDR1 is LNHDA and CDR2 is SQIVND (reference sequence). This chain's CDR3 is CASSNGRRDSPLHF. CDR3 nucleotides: TGTGCCAGTAGTAACGGACGGAGGGATTCACCCCTCCACTTT.

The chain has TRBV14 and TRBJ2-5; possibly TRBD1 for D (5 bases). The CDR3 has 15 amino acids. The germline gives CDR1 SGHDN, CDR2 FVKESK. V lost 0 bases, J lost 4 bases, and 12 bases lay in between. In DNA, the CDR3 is TGTGCCAGCAGCCAAGATTTGGGGCTAGGAGAGACCCAGTACTTC. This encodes CASSQDLGLGETQYF.

CDR3 protein: CASSLGQGNSPLHF. CDR3 DNA: TGCGCCAGCAGCTTGGGACAGGGGAATTCACCCCTCCACTTT. This sequence joins TRBV5-1 and TRBJ1-6; TRBD1 agrees at 8 bases. CDR1 is SGHRS, CDR2 YFSETQ, per germline. Losses at the gene ends were 0 bases for V and 7 bases for J; bases not matched to a gene: 0. This CDR3 region has 14 residues. The variable domain in full, completed from reference TRBV5-1 and TRBJ1-6, reads KAGVTQTPRYLIKTRGQQVTLSCSPISGHRSVSWYQQTPGQGLQFLFEYFSETQRNKGNFPGRFSGRQFSNSRSEMNVSTLELGDSALYLCASSLGQGNSPLHFGNGTRLTVT.

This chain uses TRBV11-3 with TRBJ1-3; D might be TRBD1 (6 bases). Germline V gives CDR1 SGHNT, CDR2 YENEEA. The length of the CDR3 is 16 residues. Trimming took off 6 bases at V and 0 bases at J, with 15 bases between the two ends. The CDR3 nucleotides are TGTGCCAGCAGTCTTATCTGGACAGACTCTGGAAACACCATATATTTT. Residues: CASSLIWTDSGNTIYF.

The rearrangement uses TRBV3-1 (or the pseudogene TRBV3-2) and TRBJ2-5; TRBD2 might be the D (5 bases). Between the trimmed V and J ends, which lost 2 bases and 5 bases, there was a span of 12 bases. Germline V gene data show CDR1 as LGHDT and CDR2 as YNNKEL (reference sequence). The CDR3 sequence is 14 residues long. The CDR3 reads CASSQPGSVETQYF. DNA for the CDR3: TGTGCCAGCAGCCAACCCGGTAGCGTTGAGACCCAGTACTTC.

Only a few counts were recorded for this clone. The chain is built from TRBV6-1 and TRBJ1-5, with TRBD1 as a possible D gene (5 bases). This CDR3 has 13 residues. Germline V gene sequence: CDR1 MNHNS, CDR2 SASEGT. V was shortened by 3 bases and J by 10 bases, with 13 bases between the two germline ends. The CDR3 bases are TGTGCCAGCAGTGAGGCGGGACCCCGCCCCCAGCATTTT. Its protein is CASSEAGPRPQHF.

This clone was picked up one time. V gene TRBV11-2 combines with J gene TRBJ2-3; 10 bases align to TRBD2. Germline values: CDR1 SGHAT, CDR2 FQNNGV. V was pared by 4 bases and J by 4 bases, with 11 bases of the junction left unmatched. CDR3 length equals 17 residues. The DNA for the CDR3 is TGTGCCAGCAGCTCCCGAAAGCGGGGGGGCCGGGCAGATACGCAGTATTTT. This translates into CASSSRKRGGRADTQYF.

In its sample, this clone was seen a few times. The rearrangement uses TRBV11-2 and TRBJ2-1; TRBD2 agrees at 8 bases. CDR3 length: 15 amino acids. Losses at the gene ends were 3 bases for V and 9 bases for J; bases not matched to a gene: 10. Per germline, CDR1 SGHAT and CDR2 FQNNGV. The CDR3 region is CASSFTGGPEGEQFF. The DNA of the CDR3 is TGTGCCAGCAGCTTCACGGGGGGGCCGGAGGGTGAGCAGTTCTTC.